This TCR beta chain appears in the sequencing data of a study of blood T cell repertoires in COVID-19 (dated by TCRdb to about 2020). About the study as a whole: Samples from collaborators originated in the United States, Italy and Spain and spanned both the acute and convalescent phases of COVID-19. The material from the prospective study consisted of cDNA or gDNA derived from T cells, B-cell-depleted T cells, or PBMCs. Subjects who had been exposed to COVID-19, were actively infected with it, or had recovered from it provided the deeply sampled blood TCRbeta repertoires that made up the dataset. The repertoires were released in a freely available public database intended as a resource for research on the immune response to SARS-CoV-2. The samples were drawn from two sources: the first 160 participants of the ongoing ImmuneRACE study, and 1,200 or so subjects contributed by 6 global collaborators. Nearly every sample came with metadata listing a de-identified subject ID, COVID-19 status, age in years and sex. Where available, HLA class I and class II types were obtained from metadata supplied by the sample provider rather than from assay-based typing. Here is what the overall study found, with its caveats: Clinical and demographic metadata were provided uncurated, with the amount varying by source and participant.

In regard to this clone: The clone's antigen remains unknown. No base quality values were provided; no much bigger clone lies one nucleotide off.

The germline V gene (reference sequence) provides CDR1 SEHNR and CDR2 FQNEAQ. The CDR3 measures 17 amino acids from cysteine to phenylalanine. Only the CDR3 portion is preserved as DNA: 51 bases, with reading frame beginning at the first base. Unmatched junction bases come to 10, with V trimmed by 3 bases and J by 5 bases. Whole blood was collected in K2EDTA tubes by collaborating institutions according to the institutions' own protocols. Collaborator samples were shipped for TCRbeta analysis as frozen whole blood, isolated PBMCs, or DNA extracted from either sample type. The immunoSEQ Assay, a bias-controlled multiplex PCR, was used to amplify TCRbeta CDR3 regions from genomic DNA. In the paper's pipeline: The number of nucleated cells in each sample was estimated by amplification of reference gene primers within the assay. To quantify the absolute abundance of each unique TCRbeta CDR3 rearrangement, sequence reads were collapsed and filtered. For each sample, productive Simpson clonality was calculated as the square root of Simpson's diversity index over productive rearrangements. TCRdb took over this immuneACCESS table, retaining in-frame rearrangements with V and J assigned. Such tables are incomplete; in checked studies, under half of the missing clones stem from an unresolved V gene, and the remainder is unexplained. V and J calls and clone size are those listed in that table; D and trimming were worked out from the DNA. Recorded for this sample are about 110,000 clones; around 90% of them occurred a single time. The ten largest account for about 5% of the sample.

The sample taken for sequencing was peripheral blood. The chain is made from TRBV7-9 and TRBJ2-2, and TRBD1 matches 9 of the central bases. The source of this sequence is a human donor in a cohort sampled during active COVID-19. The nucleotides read TGTGCCAGCAGCTTCCCTCCGGACAGGGGAGAGACCGGGGAGCTGTTTTTT. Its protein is CASSFPPDRGETGELFF.